One sample yielded the 18 T cell receptor beta chains listed below, sequenced in a study of vaccination effects on CD4 cells after COVID-19 (dated by TCRdb to between 2021 and 2023). These TCRs are of unknown antigen specificity. Library preparation was by the immunoSEQ multiplex PCR assay. TCRdb carries this immuneACCESS record with in-frame sequences only. Its versions omit some clonotypes, under half of them owing to an unresolved V gene in the studies checked, with the rest unexplained. This sample comprises approximately 68,000 clones, 78% of them detected only once. The ten largest clones represent roughly 10% of the sample. To identify antigen-specific CD4+ T cell clonotypes by their expansion, the ViraFEST assay first stimulated PBMC with viral peptide pools and then applied TCR sequencing. After less than 13 days of culture, CD4+ T cells were isolated with the EasySep CD4+ T cell isolation kit. Healthy vaccine recipients had no prior SARS-CoV-2 infection, confirmed by negative nucleocapsid antibodies before and after vaccination.

The material was CD4+ T cells from PBMCs cultured with SARS-CoV-2 spike peptides, obtained before COVID-19 vaccination. This specimen's cell subset or site label, per the study, means: SARS-CoV-2 spike overlapping peptide pool stimulation. The source of these receptors is a human donor who received a COVID-19 vaccine.

The rearrangement joins TRBV3-1 (or the pseudogene TRBV3-2) to TRBJ1-2; the match to TRBD1 covers 7 bases. The CDR3 is 15 residues long. V lost 6 bases, J lost 4 bases, and 11 bases stayed unmatched. Germline CDR1 and CDR2: LGHDT and YNNKEL (reference sequence). The CDR3, as DNA: TGTGCCAGCAGTCCTGTCTCAGGGGGTTCCTATGGCTACACCTTC. It codes for CASSPVSGGSYGYTF.

The chain uses TRBV10-1 and TRBJ2-1; 9 bases line up with TRBD2. In germline, CDR1 is WNHNN, CDR2 SYGVQD (reference sequence). V shed 0 bases, J shed 2 bases, and the junction held 2 bases outside the gene matches. The CDR3 runs to 16 residues. The chain's CDR3 is CASSESGTSTYNEQFF. CDR3 in DNA: TGCGCCAGCAGTGAGTCGGGGACTAGCACCTACAATGAGCAGTTCTTC.

The V call is TRBV29-1, the J call TRBJ1-2; perhaps TRBD1 as D (5 bases). The CDR3 is made up of 11 amino acids. CDR1 SQVTM and CDR2 ANQGSEA come from the germline V gene. V was shortened by 4 bases and J by 5 bases, with 8 bases between the two germline ends. The CDR3 is CSVAGVYGYTF. The CDR3 nucleotides are TGCAGCGTTGCGGGGGTGTATGGCTACACCTTC.

This clone has only one observation. V usage is TRBV13 and J usage is TRBJ2-5; 8 nucleotides agree with TRBD1. The CDR3 is 15 residues long. V lost 4 bases, J lost 5 bases, and 9 bases stayed unmatched. Germline V gives CDR1 PRHDT, CDR2 FYEKMQ (reference sequence). CDR3 sequence: CASSSRQGLSETQYF. CDR3 in DNA: TGTGCCAGCAGCTCAAGACAGGGGCTAAGTGAGACCCAGTACTTC.

The rearrangement joins TRBV6-1 to TRBJ1-5, with TRBD1 identical over 9 bases. The CDR3 length is 17 residues. CDR1 is MNHNS and CDR2 is SASEGT in the germline V gene. V dropped 3 bases and J dropped 9; count of bases not matched to a gene: 15. The CDR3 here is CASSDLLKGTGLSPQHF. CDR3 sequence (DNA): TGTGCCAGCAGTGACCTGCTTAAGGGGACAGGGTTATCGCCCCAGCATTTT.

The gene calls are TRBV2 and TRBJ2-7; maybe TRBD2 (5 bases). Trimming left V 5 bases short and J 9 bases short, with 17 bases between. The CDR3 runs 13 residues. CDR1 and CDR2 from the germline V gene are SNHLY and FYNNEI. The CDR3: CASSLLVGPRQYV. DNA of the CDR3: TGTGCCAGCAGTTTACTAGTAGGCCCCCGGCAGTACGTC.

The V and J genes are TRBV7-2 and TRBJ1-1, with a weak D call TRBD1 (6 bases). The germline V and J ends were trimmed by 1 base and 6 bases, with 24 bases remaining between them. The germline V gene encodes CDR1 SGHTA and CDR2 FQGNSA. The CDR3 extends over 18 amino acids. CDR3 DNA sequence: TGTGCCAGCAGCTTAGAACCGATGAGGTTGGGGGGCGCCGCTGAAGCTTTCTTT. This gives the protein CASSLEPMRLGGAAEAFF.

The chain uses TRBV4-3 and TRBJ1-1; the D is unclear. Germline lookup yields CDR1 LGHNA and CDR2 YSLEER. The CDR3 runs to 14 residues. The V and J ends lost 0 bases and 5 bases respectively, with 10 bases between them. This CDR3 reads CASSQDAKGTEAFF. The CDR3 nucleotides are TGCGCCAGCAGCCAAGACGCTAAAGGGACTGAAGCTTTCTTT.

This chain joins TRBV19 and TRBJ2-1; no clear D. The germline V gene encodes CDR1 LNHDA and CDR2 SQIVND (reference sequence). Trimming took off 3 bases at V and 9 bases at J, with 12 bases between the two ends. This CDR3 spans 13 amino acids. In DNA, the CDR3 is TGTGCCAGTAGTATCGATAGCTTCGGTGAGCAGTTCTTC. It codes for CASSIDSFGEQFF.

The chain has TRBV18 and TRBJ2-3; 7 bases align to TRBD1. Per the germline V gene, CDR1 is KGHSH and CDR2 is LQKENI. The CDR3 has 16 residues. V trimming: 3 bases; J trimming: 2 bases; junction bases outside the gene matches: 8. The CDR3 is CASSPQSGQNTDTQYF. The DNA for the CDR3 is TGTGCCAGCTCACCCCAGTCGGGACAGAACACAGATACGCAGTATTTT. The whole variable domain, filled in from reference TRBV18 and TRBJ2-3, reads NAGVMQNPRHLVRRRGQEARLRCSPMKGHSHVYWYRQLPEEGLKFMVYLQKENIIDESGMPKERFSAEFPKEGPSILRIQQVVRGDSAAYFCASSPQSGQNTDTQYFGPGTRLTVL.

This chain connects TRBV18 to TRBJ2-5; perhaps D is TRBD1 or TRBD2 (5 bases each). Trimming took 1 base from V and 5 from J, leaving 8 bases between them. The CDR3 spans 13 residues. CDR1 is KGHSH, CDR2 LQKENI, per germline. The CDR3 protein is CASSPQGRETQYF. The DNA for the CDR3 is TGTGCCAGCTCACCACAGGGACGGGAGACCCAGTACTTC. Based on the CDR3 plus reference TRBV18 and TRBJ2-5, the full variable domain is NAGVMQNPRHLVRRRGQEARLRCSPMKGHSHVYWYRQLPEEGLKFMVYLQKENIIDESGMPKERFSAEFPKEGPSILRIQQVVRGDSAAYFCASSPQGRETQYFGPGTRLLVL.

The chain uses TRBV28 and TRBJ1-2; maybe TRBD1 (5 bases). CDR3 length: 17 amino acids. Germline V gene lookup returns CDR1 MDHEN and CDR2 SYDVKM. Trimming shortened V by 5 bases and J by 4 bases, and 23 bases separated the two germline ends. This CDR3 is CASSPSGPSVYGYGYTF. DNA of the CDR3: TGTGCCAGCAGTCCTTCAGGGCCATCAGTTTACGGCTATGGCTACACCTTC.

This chain links TRBV12-5 with TRBJ2-4; perhaps TRBD1 as D (6 bases). From germline, CDR1 is LGHNT and CDR2 FRNRAP. This CDR3 has 15 amino acids. The V end was cut by 2 bases, the J end by 7 bases, with 15 bases between. In DNA, the CDR3 is TGTGCTAGTGGTTTGTCCAGACAGGTAGGGAACATTCAGTACTTC. It yields the protein CASGLSRQVGNIQYF.

The chain combines TRBV11-3 with TRBJ2-5; 12 bases are shared with TRBD1. CDR3 length: 16 residues. The junction had 13 bases not matched to a gene; V was cut back by 3 bases and J by 11 bases. Germline loops: CDR1 SGHNT, CDR2 YENEEA. CDR3 protein: CASSLSGTGGPGSQYF. The DNA of the CDR3 is TGTGCCAGCAGCTTGTCCGGGACAGGGGGCCCCGGGTCGCAGTACTTC.

The chain links TRBV6-6 to TRBJ2-5, with a tentative D call TRBD1 (6 bases). V shed 3 bases and J shed 5 bases, with 16 bases lying between them. Germline values: CDR1 MNHNY, CDR2 SVGAGI (reference sequence). The CDR3 sequence is 15 residues long. The CDR3 loop is CASSYSGGGGETQYF. CDR3 in DNA: TGTGCCAGCAGTTATTCCGGTGGGGGCGGTGAGACCCAGTACTTC.

The V and J genes are TRBV7-6 and TRBJ2-5; D possibly corresponds to TRBD1 (5 bases). V lost 5 bases and J lost 4, with 17 bases in between. This CDR3 is built from 15 residues. Germline loops: CDR1 SGHVS, CDR2 FNYEAQ. In DNA form, the CDR3 reads TGTGCCAGCAGCCCCCGGACACTGGCATCAGAGACCCAGTACTTC. Its protein product is CASSPRTLASETQYF. The variable domain in full, completed from reference TRBV7-6 and TRBJ2-5, reads GAGVSQSPRYKVTKRGQDVALRCDPISGHVSLYWYRQALGQGPEFLTYFNYEAQQDKSGLPNDRFSAERPEGSISTLTIQRTEQRDSAMYRCASSPRTLASETQYFGPGTRLLVL.

This chain joins TRBV18 and TRBJ2-3; D possibly corresponds to TRBD1 (6 bases). The CDR3 sequence is 16 residues long. The V gene's germline CDR1 is KGHSH and CDR2 LQKENI. V lost 4 bases to trimming and J lost 2 bases, with 16 bases between them. CDR3 region: CASSRFSGDNTDTQYF. CDR3 coding DNA: TGTGCCAGCTCACGATTCTCAGGGGATAACACAGATACGCAGTATTTT.

The J gene is TRBJ2-3, the V gene TRBV2, with 9 bases lining up with TRBD1. In germline, CDR1 is SNHLY, CDR2 FYNNEI. This CDR3 region has 12 residues. V lost 6 bases and J lost 5; bases outside the gene matches: 0. The CDR3 spells CASRDRGDTQYF. DNA of the CDR3: TGTGCCAGCAGGGACAGGGGAGATACGCAGTATTTT. Supplemented by reference TRBV2 and TRBJ2-3, the full variable domain reads EPEVTQTPSHQVTQMGQEVILRCVPISNHLYFYWYRQILGQKVEFLVSFYNNEISEKSEIFDDQFSVERPDGSNFTLKIRSTKLEDSAMYFCASRDRGDTQYFGPGTRLTVL.